This TCR beta chain was retrieved from a study of cytomegalovirus exposure and HLA in healthy donors. In the PCR, 60 Vbeta and 13 Jbeta primers were used. The table came from immunoSEQ multiplex PCR; TCRdb's copy has only in-frame clones and leaves some out. Of a few hundred thousand clones in the sample, about 93% were seen once. V shed 2 bases, J shed 3 bases, and the junction held 3 bases outside the gene matches. Germline CDR1 is SGHRS and CDR2 is YFSETQ. The CDR3 contains 14 residues. This clonotype was sampled from a girl aged 2 to 9 in good health and CMV-seronegative. The specimen was PBMCs. This chain connects TRBV5-1 to TRBJ2-3; 7 bases agree with TRBD1. CDR3 coding DNA: TGCGCCAGCAGCTTTCCGGGACAGACAGATACGCAGTATTTT. The encoded protein is CASSFPGQTDTQYF.